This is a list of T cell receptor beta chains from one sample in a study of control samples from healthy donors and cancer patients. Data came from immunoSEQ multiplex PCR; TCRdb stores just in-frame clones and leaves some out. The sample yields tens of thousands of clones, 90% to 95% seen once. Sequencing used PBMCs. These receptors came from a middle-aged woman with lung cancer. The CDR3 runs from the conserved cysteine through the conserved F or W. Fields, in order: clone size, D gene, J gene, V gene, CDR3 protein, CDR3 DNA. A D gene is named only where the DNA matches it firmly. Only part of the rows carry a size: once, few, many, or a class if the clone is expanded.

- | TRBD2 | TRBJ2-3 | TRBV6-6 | CASSRLAPDTQYF | TGTGCCAGCAGCCGACTAGCACCAGATACGCAGTATTTT
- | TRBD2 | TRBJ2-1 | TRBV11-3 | CASTDWRGGHYNEQFF | TGTGCCAGCACCGATTGGCGGGGGGGACATTACAATGAGCAGTTCTTC
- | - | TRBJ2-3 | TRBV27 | CASKLTGGTDTQYF | TGTGCCAGCAAACTTACGGGGGGCACAGATACGCAGTATTTT
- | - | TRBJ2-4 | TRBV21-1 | CASSNRGQGAPRRTKNIQYF | TGTGCCAGCAGCAACCGGGGACAGGGGGCGCCGCGGCGGACGAAAAACATTCAGTACTTC
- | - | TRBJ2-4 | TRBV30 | CAWSSLEYIQYF | TGTGCCTGGAGCTCCCTGGAATACATTCAGTACTTC
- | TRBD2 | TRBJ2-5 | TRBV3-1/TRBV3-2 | CATSAPGLAGPQETQYF | TGTGCCACTTCCGCCCCCGGACTAGCGGGGCCCCAAGAGACCCAGTACTTC
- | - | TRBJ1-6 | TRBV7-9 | CASSLDGSSPLHF | TGTGCCAGCAGCTTAGATGGCAGTTCACCCCTCCACTTT
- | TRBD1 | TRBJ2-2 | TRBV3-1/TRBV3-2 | CASSLRTGASNRKAGELFF | TGTGCCAGCAGCTTGAGGACAGGGGCCTCGAACAGGAAGGCCGGGGAGCTGTTTTTT
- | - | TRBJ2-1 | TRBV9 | CASTEGSLGYNEQFF | TGTGCCAGCACGGAGGGCTCCCTCGGGTACAATGAGCAGTTCTTC
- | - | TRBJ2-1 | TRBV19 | CASTPWGGSYNEQFF | TGTGCCAGTACCCCCTGGGGCGGCTCCTACAATGAGCAGTTCTTC
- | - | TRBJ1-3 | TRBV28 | CASGGPGNTIYF | TGTGCCAGCGGGGGTCCTGGAAACACCATATATTTT
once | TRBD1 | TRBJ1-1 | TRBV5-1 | CASSVQGFTEAFF | TGCGCCAGCAGCGTACAGGGGTTCACTGAAGCTTTCTTT
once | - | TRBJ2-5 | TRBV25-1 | CASRELGPRETQYF | TGTGCCAGCAGAGAACTGGGACCACGAGAGACCCAGTACTTC
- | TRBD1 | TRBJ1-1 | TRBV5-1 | CASSRRTGADTEAFF | TGCGCCAGCAGCCGCCGGACAGGGGCTGACACTGAAGCTTTCTTT
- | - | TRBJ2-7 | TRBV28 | CASSFAYPPYEQYF | TGTGCCAGCAGTTTCGCGTATCCGCCCTACGAGCAGTACTTC
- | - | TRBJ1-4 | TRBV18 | CASSPGLPLGLFF | TGTGCCAGCTCACCAGGACTCCCCTTGGGACTGTTTTTT
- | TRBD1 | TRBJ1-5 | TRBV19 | CASSLTGTGVNQPQHF | TGTGCCAGTAGTTTAACCGGGACAGGGGTAAATCAGCCCCAGCATTTT
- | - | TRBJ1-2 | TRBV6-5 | CASTPTGFSYGYTF | TGTGCCAGCACACCCACAGGGTTTAGCTATGGCTACACCTTC
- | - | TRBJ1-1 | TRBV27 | CASSFGGGPEAFF | TGTGCCAGCAGTTTCGGAGGGGGACCTGAAGCTTTCTTT
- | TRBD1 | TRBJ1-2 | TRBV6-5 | CATKKGAVGGYTF | TGTGCCACGAAAAAGGGGGCCGTGGGAGGCTACACCTTC
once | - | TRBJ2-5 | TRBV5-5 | CASSFLGWETQYF | TGTGCCAGCAGCTTTCTAGGGTGGGAGACCCAGTACTTC
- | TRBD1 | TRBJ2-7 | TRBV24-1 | CATSEGTGTEQYF | TGTGCCACCAGTGAGGGGACAGGGACAGAGCAGTACTTC
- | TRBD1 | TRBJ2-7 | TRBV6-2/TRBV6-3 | CASSQPGGKTYEQYF | TGTGCCAGCAGCCAGCCAGGGGGCAAAACCTACGAGCAGTACTTC
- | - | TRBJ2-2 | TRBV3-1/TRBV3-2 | CASRTSWAGELFF | TGTGCCAGCAGGACTAGTTGGGCCGGGGAGCTGTTTTTT
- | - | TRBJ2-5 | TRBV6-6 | CASSPPSLETQYF | TGTGCCAGCAGTCCTCCTTCACTAGAGACCCAGTACTTC
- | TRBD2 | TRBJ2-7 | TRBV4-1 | CASSRSSGGASEQYF | TGCGCCAGCAGCCGCTCTAGCGGGGGGGCGTCTGAGCAGTACTTC
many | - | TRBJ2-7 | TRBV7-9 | CASSPPKRRETYEQYF | TGTGCCAGCAGCCCCCCAAAACGCCGTGAAACCTACGAGCAGTACTTC
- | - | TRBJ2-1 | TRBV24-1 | CATSDFRTGIGRGNEQFF | TGTGCCACCAGTGATTTTCGGACTGGAATCGGTCGGGGCAATGAGCAGTTCTTC
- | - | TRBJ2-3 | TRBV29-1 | CSTRTLYTDTQYF | TGCAGCACGCGGACACTCTACACAGATACGCAGTATTTT
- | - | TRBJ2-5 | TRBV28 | CASSSARRGLKETQYF | TGTGCCAGCAGCTCAGCCCGCAGGGGCCTGAAGGAGACCCAGTACTTC
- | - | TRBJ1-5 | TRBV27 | CASRSPGDHQPQHF | TGTGCCAGCAGATCACCAGGGGACCATCAGCCCCAGCATTTT
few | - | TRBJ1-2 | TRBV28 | CAAGVRNYGYTF | TGTGCCGCAGGGGTCAGAAACTATGGCTACACCTTC
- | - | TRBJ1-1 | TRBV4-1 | CASSPPSIEGTEAFF | TGCGCCAGCAGCCCTCCTTCTATAGAGGGCACTGAAGCTTTCTTT
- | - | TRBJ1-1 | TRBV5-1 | CASSFRTANTEAFF | TGCGCCAGCAGCTTTAGGACAGCTAACACTGAAGCTTTCTTT
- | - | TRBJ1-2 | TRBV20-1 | CSASFTDYGYTF | TGCAGTGCTAGTTTCACAGACTATGGCTACACCTTC
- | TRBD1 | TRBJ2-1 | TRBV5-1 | CASSPWTGIYNEQFF | TGCGCCAGCAGCCCATGGACAGGGATCTACAATGAGCAGTTCTTC
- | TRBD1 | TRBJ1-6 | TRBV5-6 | CASSGDRGYSPLHF | TGTGCCAGCAGCGGTGACAGGGGGTATTCACCCCTCCACTTT
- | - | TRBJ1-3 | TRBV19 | CASTRREQVGNTIYF | TGTGCCAGTACCCGCCGGGAACAGGTCGGAAACACCATATATTTT
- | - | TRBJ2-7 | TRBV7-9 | CASSPNTGDYEQYF | TGTGCCAGCAGCCCGAATACCGGGGACTACGAGCAGTACTTC
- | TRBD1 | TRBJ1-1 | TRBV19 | CASRMTGPLDTEAFF | TGTGCCAGTAGGATGACAGGGCCATTAGACACTGAAGCTTTCTTT
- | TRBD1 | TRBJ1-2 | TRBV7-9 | CASSLGEDRGNYGYTF | TGTGCCAGCAGCTTAGGAGAGGACAGGGGAAACTATGGCTACACCTTC